The 30 T cell receptor beta chains below come from one sample, sequenced in a study of blood T cell repertoires in COVID-19. The protocol was immunoSEQ multiplex PCR, while the TCRdb copy is restricted to in-frame clones and leaves out a portion. Of about 250,000 clones detected, 70% to 90% appear once; the ten largest clones hold roughly 1.7%. The sequenced material came from PBMCs or T cells enriched from blood (not recorded which). The receptors originated from a man aged 35 to 55 who had recovered from COVID-19.

This chain connects TRBV6-5 to TRBJ2-1, with 15 bases fitting TRBD2. J gave up 9 bases and V 4 bases, and 4 bases lay outside the gene matches. The V gene's germline CDR1 is MNHEY and CDR2 SVGAGI. This CDR3 spans 15 amino acids. This CDR3 is CASSFGLAGGLEQFF. The CDR3 nucleotides are TGTGCCAGCAGTTTCGGACTAGCGGGGGGGCTTGAGCAGTTCTTC.

The V and J genes are TRBV11-2 and TRBJ2-3; 7 nucleotides agree with TRBD1. Germline assignment: CDR1 SGHAT and CDR2 FQNNGV. The CDR3 contains 16 residues. With V trimmed by 3 bases and J by 4 bases, 10 bases remained unmatched. CDR3 in amino acids: CASSFNTGERSDTQYF. As DNA, the CDR3 is TGTGCCAGCAGCTTCAATACAGGGGAGCGGTCAGATACGCAGTATTTT.

This clone appeared a single time. The rearrangement uses TRBV19 and TRBJ2-2; 8 nucleotides line up with TRBD2. CDR1 and CDR2 from the germline V gene are LNHDA and SQIVND (reference sequence). This CDR3 spans 16 amino acids. The J segment lost 3 bases and the V segment lost 3 bases, leaving 6 bases of the junction unmatched. The CDR3 spells CASSIGTSAYTGELFF. The CDR3 coding sequence is TGTGCCAGTAGTATCGGGACTAGTGCTTACACCGGGGAGCTGTTTTTT.

The chain links TRBV7-8 to TRBJ2-7; D gene ambiguous. Germline CDR1 reads SGHVS; CDR2 reads FQNEAQ. Trimming pared 3 bases from V and 2 bases from J, leaving 14 bases between. This CDR3 region has 15 residues. DNA for the CDR3: TGTGCCAGCAGCTTGTTCAGAGCGCCTACCTACGAGCAGTACTTC. This encodes CASSLFRAPTYEQYF.

The V and J genes are TRBV7-9 and TRBJ1-1; maybe TRBD1 (6 bases). The CDR3 is 14 amino acids. V was trimmed by 1 base and J by 3 bases, leaving 9 bases between them. Germline V lookup: CDR1 SEHNR, CDR2 FQNEAQ (reference sequence). CDR3 coding DNA: TGTGCCAGCAGCTTAGACGGGACATACACTGAAGCTTTCTTT. Protein product: CASSLDGTYTEAFF.

The table lists this clone with a few counts. This chain joins TRBV9 and TRBJ2-7; 9 nucleotides agree with TRBD1. CDR1 is SGDLS, CDR2 YYNGEE, per germline. With 2 bases clipped from V and 0 bases from J, the junction kept 9 bases outside the gene matches. The CDR3 spans 17 residues. The CDR3 nucleotides are TGTGCCAGCAGCGTCGCCCCCGGGACAGGGTACTCCTACGAGCAGTACTTC. It codes for CASSVAPGTGYSYEQYF.

V usage is TRBV3-1 (or the pseudogene TRBV3-2) and J usage is TRBJ1-5; 7 nucleotides agree with TRBD1. Trimming took 1 base from V and 4 from J; bases not matched to a gene: 1. Germline V gene sequence: CDR1 LGHDT, CDR2 YNNKEL (reference sequence). The CDR3 loop spans 14 amino acids. The CDR3 nucleotides read TGTGCCAGCAGCCAAGGGGACAGAAATCAGCCCCAGCATTTT. Its translation is CASSQGDRNQPQHF.

The chain carries TRBV29-1 and TRBJ2-1; D may be TRBD2 (6 bases). The CDR3 has 15 amino acids. Germline V gene data show CDR1 as SQVTM and CDR2 as ANQGSEA. V lost 4 bases and J lost 4, with 17 bases in between. The CDR3 sequence is CSVVPVAEAYNEQFF. CDR3 DNA sequence: TGCAGCGTTGTACCGGTAGCGGAAGCTTACAATGAGCAGTTCTTC.

This rearrangement joins TRBV6-5 to TRBJ2-3, with 8 nucleotides matching TRBD1. This CDR3 has 14 amino acids. The ends lost 4 bases at V and 6 bases at J; junction bases unmatched: 6. Germline lookup yields CDR1 MNHEY and CDR2 SVGAGI. CDR3 amino acids: CASSFRTGIDTQYF. CDR3 sequence (DNA): TGTGCCAGCAGTTTCCGGACAGGGATCGATACGCAGTATTTT.

The genes are TRBV7-8 and TRBJ1-6; D may be TRBD1 (6 bases). Germline CDR1 SGHVS, CDR2 FQNEAQ. The CDR3 covers 17 residues. V shed 4 bases and J shed 9 bases, with 22 bases lying between them. CDR3 protein: CASSSSLTGGFGSPLHF. The DNA for the CDR3 is TGTGCCAGCAGCTCAAGCTTGACAGGTGGATTTGGTTCACCCCTCCACTTT.

The J gene is TRBJ2-7, the V gene TRBV27, with TRBD2 as a possible D gene (5 bases). V was shortened by 6 bases and J by 7 bases, with 10 bases between the two germline ends. Germline V gene lookup returns CDR1 MNHEY and CDR2 SMNVEV (reference sequence). The CDR3 totals 11 residues. In nucleotides, the CDR3 is TGTGCCAGCAGGGGAGTGTATGAGCAGTACTTC. Amino acid sequence: CASRGVYEQYF.

The rearrangement joins TRBV27 to TRBJ2-3; the match to TRBD2 covers 10 bases. CDR1 is MNHEY, CDR2 SMNVEV, per germline (reference sequence). V lost 4 bases and J lost 2; bases outside the gene matches: 6. There are 16 residues in the CDR3. CDR3 DNA: TGTGCCAGCAGTTCCCCAGCGGGAGGGTCCACAGATACGCAGTATTTT. It translates to CASSSPAGGSTDTQYF.

This chain links TRBV2 with TRBJ2-7, with 9 bases identical to TRBD1. The CDR3 contains 14 residues. Germline CDR1 reads SNHLY; CDR2 reads FYNNEI. Trimming cost V 4 bases and J 4 bases; bases outside gene matches: 5. The CDR3 DNA reads as TGTGCCAGCAGTGCCCAGACAGGGGGGTACGAGCAGTACTTC. Its protein is CASSAQTGGYEQYF.

The chain employs TRBV6-1 and TRBJ2-3, with D perhaps matching TRBD2 (6 bases). The V end lost 0 bases, the J end lost 6 bases, and 16 bases lay between the germline ends. Germline CDR1 reads MNHNS; CDR2 reads SASEGT. The CDR3 spans 16 residues. CDR3 sequence: CASSEAWASAWDTQYF. Written as DNA, the CDR3 is TGTGCCAGCAGTGAAGCGTGGGCTAGCGCATGGGATACGCAGTATTTT.

This clone was observed a handful of times. The gene calls are TRBV5-1 and TRBJ2-2; TRBD2 aligns across 9 bases. In germline, CDR1 is SGHRS, CDR2 YFSETQ. This CDR3 is 16 amino acids long. V shed 4 bases and J 1 base; nucleotides not matched to a gene: 5. CDR3 amino acids: CASSNILAGNTGELFF. CDR3 DNA sequence: TGCGCCAGCAGCAACATACTAGCGGGGAACACCGGGGAGCTGTTTTTT.

This chain connects TRBV5-1 to TRBJ2-1; 10 nucleotides agree with TRBD2. The length of the CDR3 is 15 residues. With V trimmed by 4 bases and J by 8 bases, 9 bases remained unmatched. In germline, CDR1 is SGHRS, CDR2 YFSETQ. DNA for the CDR3: TGCGCCAGCAGCCGAACTAGCGGGGAAAGCGATGAGCAGTTCTTC. Protein: CASSRTSGESDEQFF.

The rearrangement uses TRBV14 and TRBJ2-4; D is unclear. Trimming pared 0 bases from V and 2 bases from J, leaving 2 bases between. Germline CDR1 is SGHDN and CDR2 is FVKESK. The CDR3 is 13 residues long. CDR3 sequence (DNA): TGTGCCAGCAGCCAAGATACCAAAAACATTCAGTACTTC. Translation: CASSQDTKNIQYF.

V and J are TRBV28 and TRBJ2-7, with 7 bases lining up with TRBD1. This CDR3 has 17 residues. Germline trimming cut 3 bases from V and 0 bases from J; bases unmatched to any gene: 11. Germline V gives CDR1 MDHEN, CDR2 SYDVKM. This CDR3 reads CASSFHSTGAFSYEQYF. The CDR3 region has the DNA TGTGCCAGCAGTTTCCACTCTACAGGGGCGTTCTCCTACGAGCAGTACTTC.

This rearrangement joins TRBV18 to TRBJ1-5; 8 bases are shared with TRBD1. CDR1 is KGHSH, CDR2 LQKENI, per germline. J lost 5 bases, V lost 1 base, and 10 bases had no gene match. CDR3 length: 17 amino acids. The chain's CDR3 is CASSPLPVRGQDQPQHF. In DNA, the CDR3 is TGTGCCAGCTCACCACTCCCGGTCCGGGGACAGGATCAGCCCCAGCATTTT.

The V gene is TRBV10-3, the J gene TRBJ2-4; TRBD2 agrees at 9 bases. Germline V gene sequence: CDR1 ENHRY, CDR2 SYGVKD. J lost 8 bases, V lost 3 bases, and 2 bases had no gene match. This CDR3 is built from 13 residues. CDR3 region: CAISDRTSDIQYF. CDR3 sequence (DNA): TGTGCCATCAGTGACCGGACTAGCGACATTCAGTACTTC.

V and J are TRBV6-5 and TRBJ1-6, with D maybe TRBD1 (5 bases). Germline V gene lookup returns CDR1 MNHEY and CDR2 SVGAGI. The CDR3 sequence is 13 residues long. V was trimmed by 4 bases and J by 13 bases, leaving 14 bases between them. CDR3 in DNA: TGTGCCAGCAGTTCCAGCGGGGGGGAGCCCCTCCACTTT. Protein: CASSSSGGEPLHF.

This clone was found a few times. This chain joins TRBV6-6 and TRBJ1-1; 8 nucleotides match TRBD1. This CDR3 is built from 12 residues. V lost 5 bases, J lost 9 bases, and 5 bases stayed unmatched. The germline CDR1 and CDR2 sequences are MNHNY and SVGAGI (reference sequence). The CDR3 here is CASSGGQGKAFF. Here the CDR3 DNA reads TGTGCCAGCAGTGGCGGACAGGGAAAAGCTTTCTTT.

The chain uses TRBV4-2 and TRBJ2-1; no reliable D call. Between the trimmed V and J ends, which lost 2 bases and 9 bases, there was a span of 20 bases. The CDR3 consists of 16 residues. Per germline, CDR1 LGHNA and CDR2 YNFKEQ. The CDR3 reads CASSQTDPGRLSEQFF. The CDR3 DNA reads as TGTGCCAGCAGCCAAACGGATCCGGGTAGATTGAGTGAGCAGTTCTTC.

The rearrangement uses TRBV5-1 and TRBJ1-6; 7 bases map to TRBD1. Germline CDR1 is SGHRS and CDR2 is YFSETQ. This CDR3 contains 18 residues. The junction had 15 bases not matched to a gene; V was cut back by 2 bases and J by 7 bases. The CDR3 region is CASSLGSEGALTNSPLHF. The CDR3 coding sequence is TGCGCCAGCAGCTTAGGTTCAGAGGGGGCGCTTACGAATTCACCCCTCCACTTT.

This clone was seen only once. The chain joins TRBV6-5 to TRBJ2-1; 11 bases align to TRBD2. Germline CDR1 MNHEY, CDR2 SVGAGI. This CDR3 is 14 amino acids long. The junction had 7 bases not matched to a gene; V was cut back by 6 bases and J by 9 bases. The CDR3 DNA sequence: TGTGCCAGCAGGCCACTAGCGGGGGTCGGTGAGCAGTTCTTC. It translates to CASRPLAGVGEQFF.

V is TRBV4-2 and J is TRBJ1-1; D ambiguous. V dropped 2 bases and J dropped 5 bases, with 9 bases sitting between them. The CDR3 sequence is 13 residues long. Germline CDR1 is LGHNA and CDR2 is YNFKEQ. The CDR3 nucleotides read TGTGCCAGCAGCCAACAAGACGGGACTGAAGCTTTCTTT. The encoded protein is CASSQQDGTEAFF.

The table lists this clone with a few counts. The chain combines TRBV9 with TRBJ1-3, with a tentative D call TRBD1 (5 bases). Germline V gene lookup returns CDR1 SGDLS and CDR2 YYNGEE. The CDR3 has 14 residues. V lost 3 bases to trimming and J lost 1 base, with 8 bases between them. DNA of the CDR3: TGTGCCAGCAGCGCGACAGTGTCTGGAAACACCATATATTTT. The encoded protein is CASSATVSGNTIYF.

The chain's CDR3 is CASSFGGWNTEAFF. The DNA for the CDR3 is TGCGCCAGCAGCTTCGGGGGATGGAACACTGAAGCTTTCTTT. This rearrangement joins TRBV5-1 to TRBJ1-1; perhaps TRBD1 as D (5 bases). Germline lookup yields CDR1 SGHRS and CDR2 YFSETQ. The CDR3 length is 14 residues. V dropped 2 bases and J dropped 1 base, with 9 bases sitting between them. The full variable domain, completed using reference TRBV5-1 and TRBJ1-1, is KAGVTQTPRYLIKTRGQQVTLSCSPISGHRSVSWYQQTPGQGLQFLFEYFSETQRNKGNFPGRFSGRQFSNSRSEMNVSTLELGDSALYLCASSFGGWNTEAFFGQGTRLTVV.

The gene calls are TRBV5-4 and TRBJ2-7; possibly TRBD2 for D (5 bases). The germline V gene has CDR1 SGHNT and CDR2 YYREEE (reference sequence). The CDR3 totals 15 residues. Trimming removed 0 bases from V and 0 bases from J, with 10 bases in between. The CDR3 nucleotides read TGTGCCAGCAGCTTGGCCGGACTGCGCTCCTACGAGCAGTACTTC. Its translation is CASSLAGLRSYEQYF.

The CDR3 DNA reads TGTGCCAGCAGCCCCGGGTCACAGGGCAATGGCTACACCTTC. Its translation is CASSPGSQGNGYTF. The chain joins TRBV7-8 to TRBJ1-2, with D possibly TRBD1 on 6 matching bases. The germline V gene has CDR1 SGHVS and CDR2 FQNEAQ. V dropped 5 bases and J dropped 6 bases, with 16 bases sitting between them. This CDR3 contains 14 residues.